This is a list of T cell receptor beta chains from one sample in a study of blood T cell repertoires in COVID-19. Measured with immunoSEQ multiplex PCR; TCRdb has only the in-frame clones, and not every one. The sample lists 220,000 or so clones; approximately 82% were seen once. Source material: peripheral blood. All receptors come from an elderly woman with acute or convalescent COVID-19. Both conserved end residues are part of each CDR3. The D gene is left open where the match is weak. Clone size is shown for a subset of rows, as once, few, many or a class of expanded clone.

v_gene	len	d_gene	j_gene	abundance	CDR3aa	CDR3nt
TRBV28	15	TRBD1	TRBJ1-4	few	CASSGTGGTNEKLFF	TGTGCCAGCAGCGGGACAGGGGGAACTAATGAAAAACTGTTTTTT
TRBV3-1/TRBV3-2	13	TRBD2	TRBJ2-1	few	CASSHSGGNEQFF	TGTGCCAGCAGCCATAGCGGGGGAAATGAGCAGTTCTTC
TRBV5-1	17	TRBD2	TRBJ2-3	NA	CASSSGLAGPSTDTQYF	TGCGCCAGCAGCTCCGGACTAGCGGGACCCTCCACAGATACGCAGTATTTT
TRBV14	15	NA	TRBJ1-1	NA	CASSQDWAGNTEAFF	TGTGCCAGCAGCCAAGATTGGGCAGGGAACACTGAAGCTTTCTTT
TRBV4-1	16	NA	TRBJ2-3	NA	CASSQDWGRDTDTQYF	TGCGCCAGCAGCCAAGATTGGGGCAGGGATACAGATACGCAGTATTTT
TRBV10-3	14	TRBD2	TRBJ2-1	NA	CAISEAGGPGEQFF	TGTGCCATCAGTGAAGCGGGGGGGCCAGGGGAGCAGTTCTTC
TRBV10-2	14	TRBD1	TRBJ1-1	NA	CASSGATGGTEAFF	TGCGCCAGCAGTGGTGCTACAGGGGGCACTGAAGCTTTCTTT
TRBV7-2	17	TRBD2	TRBJ2-7	once	CASSFQAGDRSSYEQYF	TGTGCCAGCAGCTTCCAAGCGGGGGACCGAAGCTCCTACGAGCAGTACTTC
TRBV30	16	NA	TRBJ1-2	NA	CAWNYLVQGTCYGYTF	TGTGCCTGGAACTACCTAGTGCAGGGAACTTGCTATGGCTACACCTTC
TRBV15	15	NA	TRBJ2-5	NA	CATSMGGDSQETQYF	TGTGCCACCAGCATGGGCGGGGATTCCCAAGAGACCCAGTACTTC
TRBV2	11	NA	TRBJ1-1	NA	CASSHGDEAFF	TGTGCCAGCAGTCACGGAGATGAAGCTTTCTTT
TRBV7-3	16	TRBD1	TRBJ2-1	NA	CASSLTGTGGYNEQFF	TGTGCCAGCAGCTTAACCGGGACAGGGGGCTACAATGAGCAGTTCTTC
TRBV5-4	18	TRBD2	TRBJ2-3	NA	CASSSFILAGGRTDTQYF	TGTGCCAGCAGCTCCTTCATTCTAGCGGGAGGCCGCACAGATACGCAGTATTTT
TRBV7-9	18	NA	TRBJ1-1	NA	CASSSTRQGRVWNTEAFF	TGTGCCAGCAGCTCCACCCGCCAGGGGCGAGTTTGGAACACTGAAGCTTTCTTT
TRBV28	16	TRBD1	TRBJ1-2	NA	CASSTRSRGRNYGYTF	TGTGCCAGCAGCACCAGATCCAGGGGGCGCAACTATGGCTACACCTTC
TRBV7-2	15	TRBD1	TRBJ1-5	NA	CASSSDRGQGQPQHF	TGTGCCAGCAGCTCAGACAGGGGGCAAGGTCAGCCCCAGCATTTT
TRBV5-1	16	NA	TRBJ2-2	NA	CASSLGTRENTGELFF	TGCGCCAGCAGCTTGGGAACTAGAGAGAACACCGGGGAGCTGTTTTTT
TRBV7-2	15	TRBD2	TRBJ2-7	NA	CASSLMAGGRYEQYF	TGTGCCAGCAGCCTAATGGCGGGGGGGCGTTACGAGCAGTACTTC
TRBV20-1	13	NA	TRBJ2-5	NA	CSASPLNQETQYF	TGCAGTGCTAGTCCCTTAAACCAAGAGACCCAGTACTTC
TRBV5-5	15	NA	TRBJ2-3	NA	CASNPREPSTDTQYF	TGTGCCAGCAACCCAAGAGAACCAAGCACAGATACGCAGTATTTT
TRBV14	14	NA	TRBJ2-5	few	CASSQKRISETQYF	TGTGCCAGCAGCCAAAAGCGGATTTCAGAGACCCAGTACTTC
TRBV5-1	16	TRBD2	TRBJ2-7	NA	CASSLLAGAQGYEQYF	TGCGCCAGCAGCTTGCTAGCGGGGGCACAGGGTTACGAGCAGTACTTC
TRBV6-5	14	TRBD1	TRBJ1-3	NA	CASTEAGGGNTIYF	TGTGCCAGCACAGAGGCAGGGGGCGGAAACACCATATATTTT
TRBV20-1	10	NA	TRBJ2-7	few	CSARLAEQYF	TGCAGTGCTAGACTAGCCGAGCAGTACTTC
TRBV9	15	NA	TRBJ2-3	NA	CASSARGWLTDTQYF	TGTGCCAGCAGCGCCCGGGGGTGGTTGACAGATACGCAGTATTTT
TRBV10-3	14	TRBD1	TRBJ1-5	NA	CAIIKDRGDQPQHF	TGTGCCATCATCAAGGACAGGGGTGACCAGCCCCAGCATTTT
TRBV6-5	15	TRBD1	TRBJ1-5	NA	CASRRDTGDSEPQHF	TGTGCCAGCAGACGCGATACAGGGGACTCGGAGCCCCAGCATTTT
TRBV10-1	16	NA	TRBJ2-5	NA	CASDLGFGFREETQYF	TGCGCCAGCGATCTCGGATTTGGGTTTCGGGAAGAGACCCAGTACTTC
TRBV6-2/TRBV6-3	14	NA	TRBJ1-3	once	CASSYGRAGNTIYF	TGTGCCAGCAGTTACGGGCGGGCTGGAAACACCATATATTTT
TRBV6-2/TRBV6-3	15	TRBD1	TRBJ1-2	NA	CASSLPRQGHYGYTF	TGTGCCAGCAGTTTGCCACGACAGGGACACTATGGCTACACCTTC
TRBV5-1	16	NA	TRBJ2-2	NA	CASSLLGQDNTGELFF	TGCGCCAGCAGCTTGTTAGGCCAGGATAACACCGGGGAGCTGTTTTTT
TRBV6-6	12	NA	TRBJ2-3	NA	CASSQQDNTQYF	TGTGCCAGCAGCCAACAAGACAATACGCAGTATTTT
TRBV29-1	15	TRBD2	TRBJ2-7	NA	CSVPGTSGRPSEQYF	TGCAGCGTGCCCGGGACTAGCGGGAGGCCCTCCGAGCAGTACTTC
TRBV9	16	NA	TRBJ2-5	few	CASSVGGGRIIETQYF	TGTGCCAGCAGCGTAGGGGGCGGCCGGATAATCGAGACCCAGTACTTC
TRBV7-9	11	NA	TRBJ2-7	few	CASSLRDEQYF	TGTGCCAGCAGCTTGAGGGACGAGCAGTACTTC
TRBV5-1	13	NA	TRBJ2-7	once	CASSFPGSYEQYF	TGCGCCAGCAGCTTTCCCGGGAGCTACGAGCAGTACTTC
TRBV11-2	13	TRBD2	TRBJ2-7	few	CASRGESPYEQYF	TGTGCCAGTCGGGGGGAGTCTCCCTACGAGCAGTACTTC
TRBV6-6	15	NA	TRBJ2-1	NA	CASSYRAGSYNEQFF	TGTGCCAGCAGTTACCGGGCGGGCTCCTACAATGAGCAGTTCTTC
TRBV6-1	15	TRBD1	TRBJ1-1	NA	CASSEYRGGNTEAFF	TGTGCCAGCAGTGAATACAGGGGAGGGAACACTGAAGCTTTCTTT
TRBV5-8	18	TRBD1	TRBJ2-7	NA	CASSSHYRQGPSSYEQYF	TGTGCCAGCAGCTCCCACTACCGACAGGGCCCGAGCTCCTACGAGCAGTACTTC
TRBV5-6	13	NA	TRBJ1-5	NA	CASSLGGDQPQHF	TGTGCCAGCAGCTTGGGGGGGGACCAGCCCCAGCATTTT
TRBV9	14	NA	TRBJ1-4	NA	CASSVEQGGEKLFF	TGTGCCAGCAGCGTAGAACAGGGTGGTGAAAAACTGTTTTTT
TRBV2	14	NA	TRBJ2-7	NA	CASSEQGTTYEQYF	TGTGCCAGCAGTGAACAGGGTACTACCTACGAGCAGTACTTC
TRBV7-9	17	TRBD1	TRBJ1-1	medium-sized	CASSRSEGGPGSTEAFF	TGTGCCAGCAGCCGAAGTGAAGGGGGCCCTGGGAGCACTGAAGCTTTCTTT